Each of the 23 T cell receptor beta chains below was sequenced from the same sample in a study of somatic mutations in cytotoxic T cells in rheumatoid arthritis. Using immunoSEQ multiplex PCR, the repertoire was profiled, and TCRdb retains in-frame clones only, with some absent. Of more than 15,000 clones in the sample, less than 75% were seen once. The specimen was CD8+ T cells sorted from blood. The source is a woman aged 55-75 years in good health.

This clone showed up just a few times. This chain links TRBV29-1 with TRBJ2-1; tentatively, D is TRBD1 or TRBD2 (6 bases each). Germline CDR1 SQVTM, CDR2 ANQGSEA. The CDR3 loop spans 15 amino acids. The ends were cut back, 7 bases at V and 6 bases at J, with 22 bases in the middle. This chain's CDR3 is CSAAGIGGLFNEQFF. The CDR3 DNA follows: TGCAGCGCCGCAGGGATAGGGGGACTGTTCAATGAGCAGTTCTTC.

There are a few counts of this clone. The gene calls are TRBV12-5 and TRBJ1-2; TRBD1 is a possible D gene (5 bases). CDR3 size: 16 residues. Germline V CDR1 and CDR2: LGHNT, FRNRAP. V lost 7 bases and J 4 bases, leaving 22 bases between the germline ends. CDR3: CASADQGTFQVYGYTF. In DNA form, the CDR3 reads TGTGCTAGTGCCGATCAAGGGACGTTTCAGGTCTATGGCTACACCTTC.

This chain links TRBV27 with TRBJ1-1; TRBD1 might be the D (6 bases). V was pared by 3 bases and J by 0 bases, with 20 bases between. Germline V CDR1 and CDR2: MNHEY, SMNVEV (reference sequence). The CDR3 runs 18 residues. The DNA of the CDR3 is TGTGCCAGCAGTTTTTCCTCCCTACAGGGACTTATGAACACTGAAGCTTTCTTT. The encoded protein is CASSFSSLQGLMNTEAFF.

This clone appeared a few times. The rearrangement joins TRBV7-6 to TRBJ2-2; no clear D. CDR1 and CDR2 (germline): SGHVS, FNYEAQ. Trimming removed 5 bases from V and 7 bases from J, with 11 bases in between. CDR3 size: 13 residues. The CDR3 DNA reads as TGTGCCAGCAGCCCCCCCTTGGGCGGGGAGCTGTTTTTT. Translated: CASSPPLGGELFF.

The sample holds one count of this clone. The rearrangement joins TRBV7-8 to TRBJ1-1; 7 nucleotides match TRBD1. V lost 4 bases, J lost 4 bases, and 12 bases stayed unmatched. CDR3 length: 16 residues. Germline loops: CDR1 SGHVS, CDR2 FQNEAQ. The CDR3 reads CASSSLFDRDGTEAFF. The CDR3 bases are TGTGCCAGCAGCTCGCTCTTCGACAGGGACGGCACTGAAGCTTTCTTT. The entire variable domain, with the rest obtained from reference TRBV7-8 and TRBJ1-1, is as follows: GAGVSQSPRYKVAKRGQDVALRCDPISGHVSLFWYQQALGQGPEFLTYFQNEAQLDKSGLPSDRFFAERPEGSVSTLKIQRTQQEDSAVYLCASSSLFDRDGTEAFFGQGTRLTVV.

V usage is TRBV2 and J usage is TRBJ2-1; TRBD2 matches 7 bases. Germline V gives CDR1 SNHLY, CDR2 FYNNEI. The CDR3 is 12 residues long. J gave up 4 bases and V 6 bases, and 0 bases lay outside the gene matches. The CDR3 nucleotides are TGTGCCAGCAGGGGGGGGTACAATGAGCAGTTCTTC. Translated, it gives CASRGGYNEQFF.

This clone appeared once. This chain links TRBV6-5 with TRBJ1-1; D remains unclear. The ends were cut back, 8 bases at V and 5 bases at J, with 12 bases in the middle. The CDR3 is made up of 12 amino acids. Germline values: CDR1 MNHEY, CDR2 SVGAGI. CDR3 residues: CASLDPGTEAFF. The CDR3 bases are TGTGCCAGCTTAGACCCGGGGACTGAAGCTTTCTTT.

The chain employs TRBV6-1 and TRBJ1-5; D call uncertain. In germline, CDR1 is MNHNS, CDR2 SASEGT. The CDR3 runs 14 residues. V was trimmed by 7 bases and J by 5 bases, leaving 15 bases between them. This CDR3 is CASTPGYGYQPQHF. CDR3 DNA sequence: TGTGCCAGCACCCCGGGGTATGGGTATCAGCCCCAGCATTTT.

The chain uses TRBV5-1 and TRBJ1-2; TRBD1 matches at 8 bases. The CDR3 contains 19 residues. V shed 0 bases, J shed 4 bases, and the junction held 17 bases outside the gene matches. CDR1 and CDR2 from the germline V gene are SGHRS and YFSETQ. The CDR3 sequence: CASSLGGLDRAESFYGYTF. The CDR3 nucleotides read TGCGCCAGCAGCTTGGGGGGGCTGGACAGGGCCGAGTCCTTCTATGGCTACACCTTC.

The rearrangement links TRBV10-1 to TRBJ1-1; D is unresolved. Trimming shortened V by 0 bases and J by 4 bases, and 12 bases separated the two germline ends. The germline CDR1 and CDR2 sequences are WNHNN and SYGVQD (reference sequence). The CDR3 contains 15 residues. CDR3 sequence: CASSESTGEGTEAFF. For the CDR3, the DNA is TGCGCCAGCAGTGAGTCGACTGGGGAGGGCACTGAAGCTTTCTTT.

The genes are TRBV4-1 and TRBJ1-4; 10 bases line up with TRBD1. The CDR3 has 16 amino acids. Germline-derived CDR1 and CDR2 are MGHRA and YSYEKL. V was pared by 4 bases and J by 2 bases, with 4 bases of the junction left unmatched. DNA for the CDR3: TGCGCCAGCAGCCGAGGACAGGGGGGGACTAATGAAAAACTGTTTTTT. Its protein is CASSRGQGGTNEKLFF.

V is TRBV27 and J is TRBJ2-1; D unresolved. The CDR3 runs to 11 residues. Germline values: CDR1 MNHEY, CDR2 SMNVEV (reference sequence). The V end lost 4 bases, the J end lost 8 bases, and 6 bases lay between the germline ends. The CDR3 bases are TGTGCCAGCAGTTACTATGATGAGCAGTTCTTC. This sequence encodes CASSYYDEQFF.

About this clone itself: A junction end diverges from the germline sequence, so it may reflect a read error. The chain couples TRBV7-6 to TRBJ2-2; 10 bases agree with TRBD1. Germline values: CDR1 SGHVS, CDR2 FNYEAQ. The CDR3 is made up of 15 amino acids. DNA for the CDR3: TGTGCCAGCAGCTCGGGACAGGGGAACCCCGGGGAGCTGTTTTTT. Amino acid sequence: CASSSGQGNPGELFF.

As DNA, the CDR3 is TGTGCCAGCAGCCAGGCGGGGGCTCAGTTGACACCCCTCCACTTT. Translated, it gives CASSQAGAQLTPLHF. The chain recombines TRBV6-5 with TRBJ1-6, with a tentative D call TRBD1 (6 bases). The germline V and J ends were trimmed by 6 bases and 11 bases, with 20 bases remaining between them. CDR3 length equals 15 residues. Germline loops: CDR1 MNHEY, CDR2 SVGAGI.

The V and J genes are TRBV4-1 and TRBJ1-2, with a possible D match to TRBD1 (5 bases). With 4 bases removed from V and 4 bases from J, the gap between germline ends came to 10 bases. This CDR3 is built from 13 residues. Per the germline V gene, CDR1 is MGHRA and CDR2 is YSYEKL. The CDR3 sequence: CASSPGNVYGYTF. CDR3 sequence (DNA): TGCGCCAGCAGCCCAGGGAATGTCTATGGCTACACCTTC.

The CDR3 region is CASSEGRAGAVIQYF. CDR3 nucleotide sequence: TGTGCCAGCAGCGAGGGGAGGGCCGGGGCGGTCATTCAGTACTTC. The chain carries TRBV9 and TRBJ2-4; 7 positions agree with TRBD2. Trimming took 3 bases from V and 9 from J; bases not matched to a gene: 12. The CDR3 runs to 15 residues. The germline gives CDR1 SGDLS, CDR2 YYNGEE.

The chain links TRBV5-6 to TRBJ1-5, with 9 bases identical to TRBD1. This CDR3 region has 15 residues. Germline V gene sequence: CDR1 SGHDT, CDR2 YYEEEE. V lost 1 base to trimming and J lost 5 bases; unmatched junction nucleotides: 4. The CDR3 reads CASSLSGQGYQPQHF. CDR3 in DNA: TGTGCCAGCAGCTTGAGTGGACAGGGGTATCAGCCCCAGCATTTT.

The chain has TRBV5-4 and TRBJ1-1; D remains ambiguous. Trimming stripped 4 bases from V and 7 bases from J, with 8 bases between. CDR3 length: 11 amino acids. The germline V gene has CDR1 SGHNT and CDR2 YYREEE (reference sequence). As DNA, the CDR3 is TGTGCCAGCAGCGCCCAGAGTGAAGCTTTCTTT. This sequence encodes CASSAQSEAFF.

The chain combines TRBV25-1 with TRBJ2-1, with D possibly TRBD1 on 5 matching bases. Germline V gene data show CDR1 as MGHDK and CDR2 as SYGVNS. CDR3 length equals 12 residues. The ends were cut back, 4 bases at V and 9 bases at J, with 10 bases in the middle. The CDR3: CASSGQSREQFF. CDR3 sequence (DNA): TGTGCCAGCAGTGGACAGTCCCGTGAGCAGTTCTTC.

V usage is TRBV4-2 and J usage is TRBJ2-7; the D is unclear. This CDR3 is built from 12 residues. Germline values: CDR1 LGHNA, CDR2 YNFKEQ. Trimming shortened V by 3 bases and J by 3 bases, and 6 bases separated the two germline ends. The CDR3 loop reads CASSQGSYEQYF. The CDR3 nucleotides read TGTGCCAGCAGCCAGGGAAGCTACGAGCAGTACTTC.

The rearrangement links TRBV6-1 to TRBJ1-1; D unclear. Germline-derived CDR1 and CDR2 are MNHNS and SASEGT. V shed 4 bases and J shed 0 bases, with 9 bases lying between them. The CDR3 runs 14 residues. CDR3 sequence: CASSVKAMNTEAFF. In nucleotides, the CDR3 is TGTGCCAGCAGTGTCAAGGCGATGAACACTGAAGCTTTCTTT.

The rearrangement uses TRBV7-6 and TRBJ2-3; no clear D. Trimming removed 1 base at V and 2 bases at J, with 10 bases between. Germline lookup yields CDR1 SGHVS and CDR2 FNYEAQ. The CDR3 consists of 15 residues. CDR3 sequence reads: CASSLGNGFTDTQYF. CDR3 nucleotide sequence: TGTGCCAGCAGCTTAGGTAACGGATTCACAGATACGCAGTATTTT.

The chain uses TRBV14 and TRBJ1-1, with 8 bases lining up with TRBD1. Per the germline V gene, CDR1 is SGHDN and CDR2 is FVKESK. V was clipped by 3 bases and J by 5 bases; unmatched bases: 8. The CDR3 runs to 15 residues. For the CDR3, the DNA is TGTGCCAGCAGCCAGACACGACAGGGGAGGACTGAAGCTTTCTTT. Amino acids: CASSQTRQGRTEAFF.